This TCR beta chain originates from a study of cytomegalovirus exposure and HLA in healthy donors. Study as a whole: A prior analysis found some 110 million unique TCR beta sequences from around 180 million T cells. Clustering assigned about 76% of the approximately 370 genotyped donors to the Caucasian-associated ancestry cluster. Study conclusions and caveats: A classifier reportedly called cytomegalovirus status with high sensitivity and specificity. In vitro testing confirmed a few CMV-associated chains as specific for CMV antigens.

Germline CDR1 and CDR2: SGHRS and YFSETQ. The CDR3 covers 15 residues. Trimming left V 3 bases short and J 5 bases short, with 14 bases between. This clone was detected only once. Its target is not known. The PCR was carried out with 60 Vbeta primers and 13 Jbeta primers. TCRdb's copy holds only in-frame clones and misses some; the assay was immunoSEQ multiplex PCR. The sample yields some 120,000 clones, approximately 78% seen once. The receptor comes from a man aged 40-49 years in good health and CMV-seronegative. Input material: PBMCs. This chain connects TRBV5-1 to TRBJ2-2; D may be TRBD1 (6 bases). The CDR3 protein is CASSYGKQGTGELFF. The CDR3 DNA sequence: TGCGCCAGCAGCTATGGAAAACAGGGTACCGGGGAGCTGTTTTTT.